These 5 T cell receptor beta chains were sequenced from one sample in a study of shared clonotypes between healthy human individuals. This table comes from immunoSEQ multiplex PCR, and its TCRdb copy is limited to in-frame clones, with some not included. The sample includes about 1.5 million clones, 98% of them seen just once. Sequencing input: naive CD4+ T cells sorted from blood. The subset was: CD45RA+ positively selected. Receptors were obtained from a man between 25 and 39 years old in good health.

The J gene is TRBJ2-5, the V gene TRBV5-1; D might be TRBD2 (6 bases). Germline values: CDR1 SGHRS, CDR2 YFSETQ. This CDR3 contains 15 residues. V was shortened by 6 bases and J by 4 bases, with 19 bases between the two germline ends. The CDR3 protein is CASNNGWGGGETQYF. The CDR3 nucleotides read TGCGCCAGCAATAATGGTTGGGGAGGAGGAGAGACCCAGTACTTC.

This clone came up once. The gene calls are TRBV28 and TRBJ2-1, with no clear D. V was cut by 2 bases and J by 5 bases, with 7 bases left in between. The germline gives CDR1 MDHEN, CDR2 SYDVKM. This CDR3 is built from 13 residues. This CDR3 is CASSLLRHNEQFF. CDR3 DNA sequence: TGTGCCAGCAGTTTACTTCGTCACAATGAGCAGTTCTTC.

For this clone: Additional DNA sequences in this sample encode the identical CDR3. This chain uses TRBV18 with TRBJ2-7; D call uncertain. The length of the CDR3 is 14 residues. CDR1 is KGHSH and CDR2 is LQKENI in the germline V gene. With 3 bases removed from V and 0 bases from J, the gap between germline ends came to 9 bases. The CDR3 loop is CASSPLDRSYEQYF. For the CDR3, the DNA is TGTGCCAGCTCACCTTTGGACCGCTCCTACGAGCAGTACTTC.

This chain uses TRBV5-1 with TRBJ2-7, with D perhaps TRBD2 (7 bases). The CDR3 spans 15 residues. Germline lookup yields CDR1 SGHRS and CDR2 YFSETQ. V lost 4 bases and J 4 bases, leaving 18 bases between the germline ends. DNA of the CDR3: TGCGCCAGCAGCCTAATTAACGGGGGGCTATACGAGCAGTACTTC. Amino acids: CASSLINGGLYEQYF.

Concerning this clone: The sample holds other DNA sequences that translate to the same CDR3. The rearrangement links TRBV5-4 to TRBJ2-7; the match to TRBD1 covers 9 bases. This CDR3 spans 14 amino acids. V gave up 2 bases and J gave up 5 bases; unmatched junction bases: 5. The V gene's germline CDR1 is SGHNT and CDR2 YYREEE (reference sequence). CDR3 loop: CASSLGQGRNEQYF. DNA for the CDR3: TGTGCCAGCAGCTTAGGACAGGGGAGGAACGAGCAGTACTTC.